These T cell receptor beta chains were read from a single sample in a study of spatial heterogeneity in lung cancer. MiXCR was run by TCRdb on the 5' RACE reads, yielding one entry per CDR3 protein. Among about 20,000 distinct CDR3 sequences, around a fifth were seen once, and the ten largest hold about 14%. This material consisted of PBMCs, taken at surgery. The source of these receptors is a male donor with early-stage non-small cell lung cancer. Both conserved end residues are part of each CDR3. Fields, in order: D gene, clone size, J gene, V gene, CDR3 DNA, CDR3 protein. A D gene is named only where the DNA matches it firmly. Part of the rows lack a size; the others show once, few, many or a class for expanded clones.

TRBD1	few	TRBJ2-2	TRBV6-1	TGTGCCAGCAGTGAACTGCAGGGGGCTGGCGGGGAGCTGTTTTTT	CASSELQGAGGELFF
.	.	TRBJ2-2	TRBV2	TGTGCCAGCAGTGAAATAGGGTTAGCCGGGGAGCTGTTTTTT	CASSEIGLAGELFF
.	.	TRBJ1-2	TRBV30	TGTGCCTGGAGTTACAGGGACGATGGCGGCTACACCTTC	CAWSYRDDGGYTF
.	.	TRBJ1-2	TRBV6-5	TGTGCCAGCAGTTACTCTCACAGGGCCCACTATGGCTACACCTTC	CASSYSHRAHYGYTF
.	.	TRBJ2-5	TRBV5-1	TGCGCCAGCAGCTTGGGGCCAGCTTCCGAGACCCAGTACTTC	CASSLGPASETQYF
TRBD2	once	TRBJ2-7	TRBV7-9	TGTGCCAGCAGCTTAGCTAGCGGGGGGCCGAGGGAGCAGTACTTC	CASSLASGGPREQYF
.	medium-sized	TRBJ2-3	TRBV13	TGTGCCAGCAGCTTAGGCCAGAGGGGGGATACGCAGTATTTT	CASSLGQRGDTQYF
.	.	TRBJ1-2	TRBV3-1	TGTGCCAGCAGCCAAGCGACGCCTTATGGCTACACCTTC	CASSQATPYGYTF
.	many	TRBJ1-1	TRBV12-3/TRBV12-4	TGTGCCAGCAGGGGGGGCAGGGAAGTTGCCACTGAAGCTTTCTTT	CASRGGREVATEAFF
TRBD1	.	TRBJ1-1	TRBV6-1	TGTGCCAGTAACCGGGGACAGACAATGAACACTGAAGCTTTCTTT	CASNRGQTMNTEAFF
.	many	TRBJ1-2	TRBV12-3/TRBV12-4	TGTGCCAGCAGTTTCATGCTCGGGACGAACAGGGCTACTGAATATGGCTACACCTTC	CASSFMLGTNRATEYGYTF
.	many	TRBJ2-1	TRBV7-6	TGTGCCAGCAGCTTAGCTTCGGGGTCGGTGATGAATGAGCAGTTCTTC	CASSLASGSVMNEQFF
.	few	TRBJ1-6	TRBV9	TGTGCCAGCAGCGTAGAGGACACCCAGAGCTCCTATAATTCACCCCTCCACTTT	CASSVEDTQSSYNSPLHF
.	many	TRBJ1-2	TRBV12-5	TGTGCTAGTGGTTTGGACAGCGAGATTGGTCTTGGTGGCTACACCTTC	CASGLDSEIGLGGYTF
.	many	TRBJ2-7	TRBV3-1	TGTGCCAGCAGCCAAGAGTGGGGTACGTACGAGCAGTACTTC	CASSQEWGTYEQYF
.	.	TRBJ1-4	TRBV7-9	TGTGCCAGCAGCTTAGTAGGGCCTCGGGGAGAAAAACTGTTTTTT	CASSLVGPRGEKLFF
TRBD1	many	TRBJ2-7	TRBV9	TGTGCCAGCAGCGTAAGGGGACAGCAGGGGGTAGACGAGCAGTACTTC	CASSVRGQQGVDEQYF
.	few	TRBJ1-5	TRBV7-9	TGTGCCAGCAGCATCATGGGTGGGGATCAGCCCCAGCATTTT	CASSIMGGDQPQHF
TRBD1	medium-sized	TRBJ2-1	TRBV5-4	TGTGCCAGCAGCTTGGACCCCGACAGGGAGTCGTTCTTC	CASSLDPDRESFF
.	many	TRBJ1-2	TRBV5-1	TGCGCCAGCAGCCCCGGGGTAGGTGGTGGGACGCACGGCTACACCTTC	CASSPGVGGGTHGYTF
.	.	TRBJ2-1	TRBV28	TGTGCCAGCAGTTTTCAGGCCAATGAGCAGTTCTTC	CASSFQANEQFF
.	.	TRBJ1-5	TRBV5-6	TGTGCCAGCAGCTTGTCCGGGCAAATGGGTCAGCCCCAGCATTTT	CASSLSGQMGQPQHF
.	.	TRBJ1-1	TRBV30	TGTGCCTGGAGTGATGACAAGACCGAAGCTTTCTTT	CAWSDDKTEAFF
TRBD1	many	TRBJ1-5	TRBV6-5	TGTGCCAGCAGCCGGGGACAGGGCTCCAATCAGCCCCAGCATTTT	CASSRGQGSNQPQHF
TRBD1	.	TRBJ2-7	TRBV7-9	TGTGCCAGCAGCCTGACAGGGGGCGGCGAGCAGTACTTC	CASSLTGGGEQYF
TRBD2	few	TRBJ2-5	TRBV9	TGTGCCAGCAGCGGCAAGGGCGGGGGGTCACAAGAGACCCAGTACTTC	CASSGKGGGSQETQYF
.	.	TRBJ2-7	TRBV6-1	TGTGCCACCCGGGACTCTATGAAGTACGAGCAGTACTTC	CATRDSMKYEQYF
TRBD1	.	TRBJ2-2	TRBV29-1	TGCAGCGTTGAAGGACACTCAGGGGGCCACGGGGAGCTGTTTTTT	CSVEGHSGGHGELFF
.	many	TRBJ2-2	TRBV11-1	TGTGCCAGCAGCTTTAATTTTGGGACCGGGGAGCTGTTTTTT	CASSFNFGTGELFF
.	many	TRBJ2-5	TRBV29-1	TGCAGCGTTATGGTAAACCAAGAGACCCAGTACTTC	CSVMVNQETQYF
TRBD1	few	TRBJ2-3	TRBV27	TGTGCCTGCGGACAGGACACAGATACGCAGTATTTT	CACGQDTDTQYF
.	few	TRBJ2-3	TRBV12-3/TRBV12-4	TGTGCCAGCGGGGATCAGGGGCGCTTGGGAAAATATACGCAGTATTTT	CASGDQGRLGKYTQYF
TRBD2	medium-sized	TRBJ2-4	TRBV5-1	TGCGCCAGCGCCTTGGGACTAGCGGGGGGATTAAACATTCAGTACTTC	CASALGLAGGLNIQYF